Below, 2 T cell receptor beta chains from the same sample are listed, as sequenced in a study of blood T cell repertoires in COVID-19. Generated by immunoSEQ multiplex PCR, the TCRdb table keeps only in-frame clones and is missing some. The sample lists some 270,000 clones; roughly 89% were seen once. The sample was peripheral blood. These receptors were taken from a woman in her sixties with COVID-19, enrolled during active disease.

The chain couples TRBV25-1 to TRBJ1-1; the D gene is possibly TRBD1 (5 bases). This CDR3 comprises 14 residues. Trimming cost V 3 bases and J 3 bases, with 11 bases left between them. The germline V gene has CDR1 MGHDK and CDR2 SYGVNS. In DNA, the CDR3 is TGTGCCAGCAGTGAGTTGGGGGGGGACACTGAAGCTTTCTTT. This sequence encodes CASSELGGDTEAFF.

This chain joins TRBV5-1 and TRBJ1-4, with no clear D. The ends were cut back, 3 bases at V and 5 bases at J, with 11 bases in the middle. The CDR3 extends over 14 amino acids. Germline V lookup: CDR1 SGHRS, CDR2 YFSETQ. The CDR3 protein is CASSSGMGNEKLFF. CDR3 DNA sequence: TGCGCCAGCAGCTCCGGGATGGGGAATGAAAAACTGTTTTTT.